Below are 15 T cell receptor beta chains sequenced from a single sample in a study of a mutant IDH1 vaccine in newly diagnosed glioma. Generated by immunoSEQ multiplex PCR, the TCRdb table keeps only in-frame clones and is missing some. The sample lists roughly 51,000 clones, roughly 84% seen once, with approximately 6.3% in the top ten. Time point denoted: week 35, safety follow-up. A 20-mer mutant IDH1 peptide at 300 ug was injected subcutaneously with topical imiquimod. These receptors' antigens are unknown. This specimen consisted of PBMCs, obtained from a glioma patient whose treatment included an IDH1 peptide vaccine. These receptors originate from a middle-aged man with glioma.

This clone was seen a few times. The chain uses TRBV6-5 and TRBJ1-2; D gene ambiguous. The germline V and J ends were trimmed by 4 bases and 1 base, with 10 bases remaining between them. From germline, CDR1 is MNHEY and CDR2 SVGAGI. This CDR3 is 14 amino acids long. CDR3 sequence (DNA): TGTGCCAGCAGTTGGGAAAGGGATAACTATGGCTACACCTTC. This sequence encodes CASSWERDNYGYTF.

The rearrangement links TRBV5-1 to TRBJ2-3; D is possibly TRBD2 (6 bases). This CDR3 spans 15 amino acids. Germline V gene lookup returns CDR1 SGHRS and CDR2 YFSETQ. The ends were cut back, 2 bases at V and 3 bases at J, with 13 bases in the middle. CDR3: CASSLGRGETDTQYF. The CDR3 region has the DNA TGCGCCAGCAGCTTAGGGCGGGGAGAGACAGATACGCAGTATTTT.

This clone was seen a few times. This chain joins TRBV2 and TRBJ2-5; D unclear. The germline V gene has CDR1 SNHLY and CDR2 FYNNEI. The CDR3 spans 13 residues. V gave up 3 bases and J gave up 5 bases, with 10 bases separating them. CDR3 sequence (DNA): TGTGCCAGCAGTGAGGCTAGGCGGGAGACCCAGTACTTC. Translating gives CASSEARRETQYF.

The CDR3 here is CASSSIIGGATNEKLFF. The CDR3 region has the DNA TGCGCCAGCAGCTCTATAATAGGGGGCGCAACTAATGAAAAACTGTTTTTT. The J gene is TRBJ1-4, the V gene TRBV5-1, with 7 nucleotides matching TRBD1. V dropped 3 bases and J dropped 0; count of bases not matched to a gene: 8. The CDR3 loop spans 17 amino acids. CDR1 is SGHRS, CDR2 YFSETQ, per germline.

The rearrangement links TRBV6-5 to TRBJ1-1, with a tentative D call TRBD1 (5 bases). Deletions cut 8 bases from V and 4 bases from J, with 11 bases between. The germline V gene has CDR1 MNHEY and CDR2 SVGAGI. The CDR3 length is 12 residues. This chain's CDR3 is CASGVRVTEAFF. The CDR3 DNA follows: TGTGCCAGCGGTGTCAGGGTCACTGAAGCTTTCTTT.

The V and J genes are TRBV4-1 and TRBJ2-3; D remains unclear. The CDR3 runs to 14 residues. Germline V lookup: CDR1 MGHRA, CDR2 YSYEKL. Trimming left V 1 base short and J 2 bases short, with 7 bases between. The CDR3 DNA is TGCGCCAGCAGCCAAGTTGACTTCACAGATACGCAGTATTTT. Protein sequence: CASSQVDFTDTQYF.

This clone was seen a single time. The chain employs TRBV10-3 and TRBJ1-5; maybe TRBD1 (6 bases). CDR1 is ENHRY and CDR2 is SYGVKD in the germline V gene. This CDR3 is built from 14 residues. The CDR3 sequence: CDTTGGPHNQPQHF. CDR3 sequence (DNA): TGTGACACAACCGGGGGCCCACACAATCAGCCCCAGCATTTT.

This chain links TRBV19 with TRBJ1-5, with 7 nucleotides matching TRBD1. In germline, CDR1 is LNHDA, CDR2 SQIVND (reference sequence). This CDR3 has 14 residues. V was pared by 6 bases and J by 1 base, with 3 bases of the junction left unmatched. The CDR3: CASSDRDSNQPQHF. The CDR3 coding sequence is TGTGCCAGTAGCGACAGGGACAGCAATCAGCCCCAGCATTTT.

V and J are TRBV7-9 and TRBJ2-3, with D unresolved. Germline values: CDR1 SEHNR, CDR2 FQNEAQ (reference sequence). The CDR3 loop spans 12 amino acids. The V gene lost 5 bases and the J gene lost 5 bases, with 8 bases spanning the gap. The CDR3 spells CASSNLGDTQYF. The CDR3 DNA sequence: TGTGCCAGCAGCAACCTTGGAGATACGCAGTATTTT.

The gene calls are TRBV7-9 and TRBJ2-7; 8 nucleotides agree with TRBD1. The length of the CDR3 is 18 residues. CDR1 SEHNR and CDR2 FQNEAQ come from the germline V gene (reference sequence). Trimming took 5 bases from V and 5 from J; bases not matched to a gene: 20. CDR3: CASSQPTARTGNRHEQYF. CDR3 nucleotide sequence: TGTGCCAGCAGCCAACCGACCGCCCGGACAGGGAATCGCCACGAGCAGTACTTC.

The V gene is TRBV6-5, the J gene TRBJ1-2; D is perhaps TRBD1 (6 bases). V shed 1 base and J shed 6 bases, with 12 bases lying between them. Germline CDR1 and CDR2: MNHEY and SVGAGI. The CDR3 runs 14 residues. CDR3 sequence (DNA): TGTGCCAGCAGTTACTACGGGCAGGGGAATGGCTACACCTTC. This encodes CASSYYGQGNGYTF.

A word on this clone: The germline gene is not matched at one end of the junction; a read error may be the cause. The chain is built from TRBV2 and TRBJ1-1, with D maybe TRBD1 (5 bases). The CDR3 loop spans 11 amino acids. The germline gives CDR1 SNHLY, CDR2 FYNNEI. This CDR3 is CAGRDSSEAFF. CDR3 nucleotides: TGTGCCGGCAGGGATTCCAGTGAAGCTTTCTTT.

The chain carries TRBV7-7 and TRBJ2-7; TRBD1 aligns across 12 bases. With V trimmed by 5 bases and J by 6 bases, 8 bases remained unmatched. This CDR3 has 15 residues. Germline V gene data show CDR1 as SSHAT and CDR2 as FNYEAQ (reference sequence). The CDR3 loop reads CASSPGTGGHAEQYF. The CDR3 DNA reads as TGTGCCAGCAGCCCCGGGACAGGGGGCCATGCCGAGCAGTACTTC.

The rearrangement uses TRBV5-1 and TRBJ2-3, with D tentatively TRBD1 or TRBD2 (6 bases each). This CDR3 contains 14 residues. Trimming pared 0 bases from V and 6 bases from J, leaving 11 bases between. Germline V gene sequence: CDR1 SGHRS, CDR2 YFSETQ. DNA of the CDR3: TGCGCCAGCAGCTTGGCGGGGGCAGAGGATACGCAGTATTTT. Translated: CASSLAGAEDTQYF.

This sequence joins TRBV19 and TRBJ1-4, with 8 bases that match TRBD1. This CDR3 is built from 15 residues. Germline-derived CDR1 and CDR2 are LNHDA and SQIVND (reference sequence). Losses at the gene ends were 3 bases for V and 3 bases for J; bases not matched to a gene: 3. The CDR3 spells CASSIPGQANEKLFF. CDR3 bases: TGTGCCAGTAGTATCCCGGGACAGGCTAATGAAAAACTGTTTTTT.